These 14 T cell receptor beta chains were sequenced from one sample in a study of blood T cell repertoires in COVID-19. The method was immunoSEQ multiplex PCR; TCRdb's version includes in-frame clones alone and lacks a portion of them. The sample lists fewer than 90,000 clones; about 90% were seen once. The sample consisted of peripheral blood. These receptors were taken from a male donor with acute or convalescent COVID-19.

The rearrangement joins TRBV7-2 to TRBJ2-7; D perhaps matches TRBD1 (5 bases). In germline, CDR1 is SGHTA, CDR2 FQGNSA. The CDR3 is 14 residues long. The V end lost 5 bases, the J end lost 3 bases, and 14 bases lay between the germline ends. In DNA, the CDR3 is TGTGCCAGCAGCGCGCCAAGGGGCGGCTACGAGCAGTACTTC. Translated: CASSAPRGGYEQYF.

The chain is built from TRBV19 and TRBJ1-3; the D is unclear. The CDR3 sequence is 14 residues long. Trimming took off 5 bases at V and 0 bases at J, with 8 bases between the two ends. Germline assignment: CDR1 LNHDA and CDR2 SQIVND (reference sequence). The CDR3 sequence: CASSSRVSGNTIYF. CDR3 bases: TGTGCCAGTAGTTCGCGGGTCTCTGGAAACACCATATATTTT.

In this sample, this clone turned up once. The V call is TRBV30, the J call TRBJ1-6; a weak D match, TRBD1 (5 bases). The ends were cut back, 2 bases at V and 8 bases at J, with 13 bases in the middle. Germline CDR1 is GTSNPN and CDR2 is SVGIG (reference sequence). CDR3 length: 14 amino acids. The CDR3 nucleotides are TGTGCCTGGAGTACTGGAGGAGGGGATTCACCCCTCCACTTT. Its translation is CAWSTGGGDSPLHF.

This clone was found once. This chain links TRBV7-2 with TRBJ2-1; TRBD2 agrees at 13 bases. After removal of 5 bases from V and 5 bases from J, the junction contained 12 bases not matched to a gene. Germline V gene data show CDR1 as SGHTA and CDR2 as FQGNSA. CDR3 length: 18 amino acids. CDR3 sequence: CASSRTSGGAKRNNEQFF. CDR3 nucleotides: TGTGCCAGCAGCCGTACTAGCGGGGGGGCAAAAAGGAACAATGAGCAGTTCTTC. Together with reference TRBV7-2 and TRBJ2-1, the CDR3 gives the full variable domain: GAGVSQSPSNKVTEKGKDVELRCDPISGHTALYWYRQSLGQGLEFLIYFQGNSAPDKSGLPSDRFSAERTGGSVSTLTIQRTQQEDSAVYLCASSRTSGGAKRNNEQFFGPGTRLTVL.

V gene TRBV10-3 combines with J gene TRBJ1-2; D ambiguous. Germline V gives CDR1 ENHRY, CDR2 SYGVKD. The length of the CDR3 is 13 residues. The V end was cut by 0 bases, the J end by 2 bases, with 4 bases between. The CDR3 sequence is CAISESQNYGYTF. As DNA, the CDR3 is TGTGCCATCAGTGAGTCCCAGAACTATGGCTACACCTTC.

This clone was detected only once. V gene TRBV6-2 or TRBV6-3 combines with J gene TRBJ1-5; 12 bases map to TRBD1. The CDR3 spans 16 residues. Germline-derived CDR1 and CDR2 are MNHEY and SVGEGT. V was pared by 4 bases and J by 0 bases, with 1 base of the junction left unmatched. DNA of the CDR3: TGTGCCAGCAGTTGGGACAGGGGGCATAGCAATCAGCCCCAGCATTTT. Its protein is CASSWDRGHSNQPQHF.

V and J are TRBV11-2 and TRBJ1-1; 11 nucleotides line up with TRBD1. The CDR3 sequence is 14 residues long. Germline CDR1 and CDR2: SGHAT and FQNNGV. The V and J ends lost 4 bases and 4 bases, in that order; junction bases with no gene match: 2. The CDR3 nucleotides read TGTGCCAGCAGCTCCGGGACAGGGGGCACTGAAGCTTTCTTT. Translation: CASSSGTGGTEAFF.

This chain uses TRBV9 with TRBJ2-6, with no clear D. This CDR3 spans 13 amino acids. V was cut by 2 bases and J by 3 bases, with 3 bases left in between. CDR1 SGDLS and CDR2 YYNGEE come from the germline V gene. The CDR3 region has the DNA TGTGCCAGCAGCGTTCGTGGGGCCAACGTCCTGACTTTC. Encoded protein: CASSVRGANVLTF.

This clone was seen once. The chain is built from TRBV18 and TRBJ2-3; 8 bases agree with TRBD2. Germline V gives CDR1 KGHSH, CDR2 LQKENI. The CDR3 extends over 16 amino acids. V shed 2 bases and J 2 bases; nucleotides not matched to a gene: 6. CDR3 sequence: CASSPRAGGDTDTQYF. The CDR3 DNA reads TGTGCCAGCTCACCAAGGGCGGGGGGAGACACAGATACGCAGTATTTT.

In DNA form, the CDR3 reads TGTGCCAGCAGTGCCGACAGGGGTTTACGCAATGAGCAGTTCTTC. Translating it yields CASSADRGLRNEQFF. The chain carries TRBV2 and TRBJ2-1; 8 bases agree with TRBD1. Germline V gives CDR1 SNHLY, CDR2 FYNNEI. With 4 bases clipped from V and 6 bases from J, the junction kept 8 bases outside the gene matches. This CDR3 has 15 residues.

V gene TRBV9 combines with J gene TRBJ1-1; no firm D call. Germline V CDR1 and CDR2: SGDLS, YYNGEE. The CDR3 covers 13 residues. V lost 4 bases and J lost 10, with 17 bases in between. The CDR3 coding sequence is TGTGCCAGCAGCCCCCCCGGCGGATTTGCAGCTTTCTTT. Translation: CASSPPGGFAAFF. Full variable domain (remainder filled in from reference TRBV9 and TRBJ1-1): DSGVTQTPKHLITATGQRVTLRCSPRSGDLSVYWYQQSLDQGLQFLIQYYNGEERAKGNILERFSAQQFPDLHSELNLSSLELGDSALYFCASSPPGGFAAFFGQGTRLTVV.

The chain recombines TRBV7-6 with TRBJ2-2; TRBD2 matches 12 bases. The length of the CDR3 is 15 residues. Germline V gene data show CDR1 as SGHVS and CDR2 as FNYEAQ. Trimming cost V 5 bases and J 6 bases; bases outside gene matches: 4. CDR3 in amino acids: CASSALAGGAGELFF. In nucleotides, the CDR3 is TGTGCCAGCAGCGCACTAGCGGGGGGTGCCGGGGAGCTGTTTTTT.

The chain uses TRBV5-5 and TRBJ2-3, with a possible D match to TRBD2 (5 bases). CDR3 length equals 15 residues. Trimming took off 4 bases at V and 0 bases at J, with 12 bases between the two ends. CDR1 and CDR2 from the germline V gene are SGHKS and YYEKEE (reference sequence). CDR3 nucleotide sequence: TGTGCCAGCAGCCGGGATCCTACTAGCACAGATACGCAGTATTTT. Translating it yields CASSRDPTSTDTQYF.

This chain joins TRBV6-1 and TRBJ1-5; the D gene is possibly TRBD1 (6 bases). Germline CDR1 reads MNHNS; CDR2 reads SASEGT. This CDR3 is 16 amino acids long. V dropped 9 bases and J dropped 2 bases, with 20 bases sitting between them. CDR3 region: CARREVGGWGNQPQHF. CDR3 in DNA: TGTGCCAGAAGGGAAGTAGGGGGTTGGGGCAATCAGCCCCAGCATTTT.